This is a list of T cell receptor beta chains from one sample in a study of breast tumors, draining lymph nodes, adjacent tissues. TCRdb re-analysed the multiplex PCR reads in MiXCR, keeping a single row per CDR3 protein. The data contain roughly 14,000 distinct CDR3 sequences, roughly 52% of them singletons. Sequencing used tumor-adjacent breast tissue. These TCRs come from a female donor with breast cancer. Some clones in this sample may be carry-over from other donors' samples. Each CDR3 is given with its conserved first and last residue. A D gene is named only where the DNA matches it firmly. Some rows mark clone size as missing; the rest say once, few, many or name a class of expanded clone.

V gene	D gene	J gene	clone size	CDR3 protein	CDR3 DNA
TRBV5-1	TRBD2	TRBJ2-2	once	CASSLARLAANTGELFF	TGCGCCAGCAGCTTGGCCAGGCTAGCGGCGAACACCGGGGAGCTGTTTTTT
TRBV20-1	TRBD1	TRBJ2-3	medium-sized	CSAKGMTGGSTDTQYF	TGCAGTGCTAAGGGGATGACAGGGGGGAGTACAGATACGCAGTATTTT
TRBV12-3/TRBV12-4	TRBD2	TRBJ2-1	large	CASSPTSGLTYNEQFF	TGTGCCAGCAGCCCTACTAGCGGGCTGACCTACAATGAGCAGTTCTTC
TRBV7-2	TRBD1	TRBJ1-5	NA	CASSLGGQGHQPQHF	TGTGCCAGCAGCTTAGGAGGACAGGGACATCAGCCCCAGCATTTT
TRBV2	NA	TRBJ2-3	NA	CASSEFVGLTDTQYF	TGTGCCAGCAGTGAATTTGTGGGACTCACAGATACGCAGTATTTT
TRBV11-2	NA	TRBJ1-3	NA	CASSLAPSQRNFPGNTIYF	TGTGCCAGCAGCTTAGCCCCGAGCCAGCGTAACTTCCCTGGAAACACCATATATTTT
TRBV7-3	NA	TRBJ1-2	NA	CASSAPVNYGYTF	TGTGCCAGCAGCGCACCCGTAAACTATGGCTACACCTTC
TRBV29-1	NA	TRBJ1-2	NA	CSVEDHRYGYTF	TGCAGCGTTGAAGATCATCGCTATGGCTACACCTTC
TRBV7-3	TRBD2	TRBJ2-1	NA	CASSLLPGAASGRSYNEQFF	TGTGCCAGCAGTTTACTACCCGGGGCGGCTAGCGGGAGATCCTACAATGAGCAGTTCTTC
TRBV18	NA	TRBJ1-3	many	CASSPGAGNTIYF	TGTGCCAGCTCACCGGGAGCTGGAAACACCATATATTTT
TRBV20-1	NA	TRBJ1-3	NA	CSAKRQVSANTIYF	TGCAGTGCGAAGAGACAGGTTTCTGCAAACACCATATATTTT
TRBV29-1	TRBD1	TRBJ2-5	NA	CSVRTGTQTQYF	TGCAGCGTCCGGACAGGGACACAGACCCAGTACTTC
TRBV29-1	NA	TRBJ1-1	NA	CSPVRWNTEAFF	TGCAGCCCCGTTAGATGGAACACTGAAGCTTTCTTT
TRBV19	NA	TRBJ2-5	medium-sized	CASSRTVQETQYF	TGTGCCAGTAGTAGGACCGTCCAAGAGACCCAGTACTTC
TRBV10-2	NA	TRBJ1-4	NA	CASRQGGTNEKLFF	TGCGCCAGCAGACAGGGAGGCACTAATGAAAAACTGTTTTTT
TRBV11-2	NA	TRBJ2-7	medium-sized	CASSLVGGLGEQYF	TGTGCCAGCAGCTTAGTCGGGGGGCTTGGTGAGCAGTACTTC
TRBV20-1	TRBD2	TRBJ2-7	NA	CSAVAGEGRNEQYF	TGCAGTGCCGTAGCGGGAGAGGGAAGGAACGAGCAGTACTTC
TRBV9	TRBD2	TRBJ2-1	NA	CASSVGRGRFYNEQFF	TGTGCCAGCAGCGTAGGGCGGGGGAGATTCTACAATGAGCAGTTCTTC
TRBV11-2	TRBD2	TRBJ2-2	NA	CASTSGRTGELFF	TGTGCCAGTACTAGCGGGAGGACCGGGGAGCTGTTTTTT
TRBV19	NA	TRBJ2-7	NA	CASSQGSSTEQYF	TGTGCCAGTAGCCAGGGGAGCTCAACCGAGCAGTACTTC
TRBV7-9	NA	TRBJ2-7	NA	CASSLASVYEQYF	TGTGCCAGCAGCTTAGCTAGCGTCTACGAGCAGTACTTC
TRBV12-3/TRBV12-4	TRBD2	TRBJ2-5	NA	CASSLVGGPGETQYF	TGTGCCAGCAGTTTAGTGGGAGGGCCAGGAGAGACCCAGTACTTC
TRBV20-1	TRBD2	TRBJ2-7	NA	CSARVLAGGVQYF	TGCAGTGCTAGAGTTCTAGCGGGAGGGGTGCAGTACTTC
TRBV5-1	NA	TRBJ2-1	NA	CASSLFRYNEQFF	TGCGCCAGCAGCTTGTTTAGGTACAATGAGCAGTTCTTC
TRBV5-1	NA	TRBJ1-2	NA	CASSLGTGGYTF	TGCGCCAGCAGCTTAGGGACCGGTGGCTACACCTTC
TRBV6-1	TRBD1	TRBJ1-2	medium-sized	CASSEALGQGGYGYTF	TGTGCCAGCAGTGAAGCGCTGGGACAGGGAGGCTATGGCTACACCTTC
TRBV19	NA	TRBJ1-5	NA	CASSIAGSQPQHF	TGTGCCAGTAGTATAGCGGGAAGTCAGCCCCAGCATTTT
TRBV7-2	TRBD1	TRBJ2-7	NA	CAGGDRGGNEQYF	TGTGCCGGTGGGGACAGGGGTGGAAACGAGCAGTACTTC
TRBV5-4	TRBD2	TRBJ2-2	NA	CASSLGLAGSTGGLFF	TGTGCCAGCAGCCTGGGACTAGCGGGAAGCACCGGGGGGCTGTTTTTT
TRBV6-1	NA	TRBJ1-2	medium-sized	CASRTQGFYGYTF	TGTGCCAGCAGGACACAGGGATTCTATGGCTACACCTTC
TRBV29-1	NA	TRBJ1-2	few	CSVQGNGYTF	TGCAGCGTGCAGGGGAATGGCTACACCTTC
TRBV2	NA	TRBJ2-5	NA	CASNRGLSEETQYF	TGTGCCAGCAATCGCGGTCTAAGCGAAGAGACCCAGTACTTC
TRBV12-3/TRBV12-4	TRBD2	TRBJ2-1	NA	CASSPTSGRSYNEQFF	TGTGCCAGCAGCCCTACTAGCGGGAGGTCCTACAATGAGCAGTTCTTC
TRBV20-1	NA	TRBJ1-3	medium-sized	CSARDPAGTLSGNTIYF	TGCAGTGCTAGAGATCCAGCCGGGACTCTCTCTGGAAACACCATATATTTT
TRBV19	TRBD1	TRBJ1-5	NA	CASSMGQGNQPQHF	TGTGCCAGTAGTATGGGACAGGGAAATCAGCCCCAGCATTTT
TRBV20-1	TRBD1	TRBJ1-2	few	CSARDADRGLYGYTF	TGCAGTGCTAGAGATGCGGACAGGGGGCTCTATGGCTACACCTTC
TRBV30	NA	TRBJ2-3	once	CAWSVRRLGDTQYF	TGTGCCTGGAGTGTACGACGTTTGGGAGATACGCAGTATTTT
TRBV6-2/TRBV6-3	TRBD2	TRBJ2-7	many	CASSHGLAGGPYEQYF	TGTGCCAGCAGTCACGGACTAGCGGGAGGTCCCTACGAGCAGTACTTC
TRBV20-1	NA	TRBJ2-7	once	CSARESHEQYF	TGCAGTGCTAGAGAATCCCACGAGCAGTACTTC
TRBV7-8	NA	TRBJ2-7	NA	CASSSMPRGGAGEQYF	TGTGCCAGCAGCTCAATGCCCCGAGGCGGCGCCGGCGAGCAGTACTTC
TRBV7-9	NA	TRBJ1-6	NA	CASSTEGNSPLHF	TGTGCCAGCAGCACGGAAGGGAATTCACCCCTCCACTTT
TRBV2	NA	TRBJ1-2	medium-sized	CASSVEGTGFYGYTF	TGTGCCAGCAGTGTTGAAGGGACCGGTTTCTATGGCTACACCTTC
TRBV2	TRBD2	TRBJ2-1	NA	CASSQLAAYNEQFF	TGTGCCAGCAGTCAACTAGCGGCCTACAATGAGCAGTTCTTC
TRBV6-6	NA	TRBJ1-2	many	CASMEQAHYGYTF	TGTGCCAGCATGGAACAGGCCCACTATGGCTACACCTTC
TRBV20-1	TRBD1	TRBJ1-6	NA	CSATTGWGSPLHF	TGCAGTGCAACGACAGGGTGGGGATCACCCCTCCACTTT
TRBV20-1	TRBD1	TRBJ1-2	NA	CSARPTGDHYGYTF	TGCAGTGCTAGACCGACAGGGGACCACTATGGCTACACCTTC
TRBV29-1	TRBD1	TRBJ1-2	NA	CSVYETGSNYGYTF	TGCAGCGTTTACGAGACAGGGTCGAACTATGGCTACACCTTC